This T cell receptor (beta chain) stems from a study of T cells in localized non-small cell lung cancer. With respect to this clone: Its cognate antigen is unknown.

This CDR3 contains 14 residues. Germline assignment: CDR1 SQVTM and CDR2 ANQGSEA. The trim removed 7 bases at V and 0 bases at J, leaving 5 bases unmatched. Study results and caveats: Because sequencing included only one region (of the tumor), heterogeneity remains possible. There was higher T cell clonality in uninvolved adjacent lung than in tumor, and it was highest there.

Profiling relied on immunoSEQ multiplex PCR, and the TCRdb table lists in-frame clones only, not all of them. Here the sample spans roughly 1,100 clones, roughly 34% being singletons. The receptor comes from a male donor older than 55 with stage I squamous cell lung carcinoma. The V and J genes are TRBV29-1 and TRBJ2-3; 9 bases fit TRBD2. Sequenced here: lung tumor tissue, sampled before any cancer treatment. DNA for the CDR3: TGCAGCGCCCGACTAGCGGACAGCACAGATACGCAGTATTTT. Protein sequence: CSARLADSTDTQYF.